This T cell receptor (beta chain) emerged from a study of shared clonotypes between healthy human individuals. General study findings and limits: A small donor pool kept down the genetic and exposure-history diversity that was represented. Sequencing depth was expected to influence donor clonotype sharing.

In the original analysis: ImmunoSEQ supplied junction-only sequences lacking quality scores, so filtering was different. Clones were read by immunoSEQ multiplex PCR, and TCRdb kept only the in-frame ones, dropping some. V and J calls and clone size are as listed in that table; D and trimming were resolved from the DNA. The data show some 450,000 clones, approximately 77% seen once. With respect to this clone: The antigen remains undetermined.

All donors were Caucasian adults living in Nashville, Tennessee. CDR1 is MNHEY and CDR2 is SMNVEV in the germline V gene (reference sequence). Trimming removed 5 bases from V and 1 base from J; junction bases left unmatched: 7. The CDR3 is made up of 16 amino acids. The clonotype was recovered from a woman between 35 and 50 years old in good health. Some clones in this sample may be carry-over from other donors' samples. The sequencing sample was made of PBMCs. The J gene is TRBJ1-2, the V gene TRBV27, with TRBD1 matching 10 bases. CDR3 region: CASSAWDRGRNYGYTF. The CDR3 DNA reads TGTGCCAGCAGTGCCTGGGACAGGGGACGTAACTATGGCTACACCTTC.